The 15 T cell receptor beta chains reported below all come from one sample, sequenced in a study of radiation and T cells in renal cell carcinoma (dated by TCRdb to about 2020). Library prep was done by the immunoSEQ multiplex PCR assay. The source is immuneACCESS, and TCRdb retained only in-frame sequences with V and J called. Part of the clones is not carried over; for the studies checked, unresolved V genes explain less than half of this, and the remainder is unexplained. Counted in this sample were approximately 13,000 clones; roughly three fifths of them appeared once. The ten largest clones represent 13% of the sample. Taken with the paper, the label for time point translates to: tumor resected at nephrectomy. The treatment or condition tag for this specimen amounts to: treatment-naive control, cytoreductive nephrectomy. The sequenced sample was tumor tissue, obtained from a patient whose treatment was nephrectomy without radiotherapy. These receptors originate from a man aged 50 to 60 with renal cell carcinoma.

The rearrangement joins TRBV5-1 to TRBJ1-6; D call uncertain. Trimming removed 4 bases from V and 7 bases from J, with 9 bases in between. Looked up from germline, CDR1 is SGHRS and CDR2 is YFSETQ. The CDR3 is 13 amino acids. The CDR3 DNA sequence: TGCGCCAGCAGCCCAGGAAGAAATTCACCCCTCCACTTT. Amino acids: CASSPGRNSPLHF.

This clone was observed a handful of times. This sequence joins TRBV10-2 and TRBJ1-2; TRBD1 matches 9 bases. Germline V gene data show CDR1 as WSHSY and CDR2 as SAAADI. The CDR3 loop spans 15 amino acids. With V trimmed by 8 bases and J by 0 bases, 7 bases remained unmatched. CDR3 DNA: TGCGCCAGCTCGGGACAGGGACCTTCTAACTATGGCTACACCTTC. This gives the protein CASSGQGPSNYGYTF.

This sequence joins TRBV7-9 and TRBJ2-7, with TRBD1 identical over 7 bases. V lost 5 bases, J lost 6 bases, and 7 bases stayed unmatched. There are 13 residues in the CDR3. Germline CDR1 and CDR2: SEHNR and FQNEAQ (reference sequence). For the CDR3, the DNA is TGTGCCAGCAGCCCTCGACAGGGACGCGAGCAGTACTTC. Amino acids: CASSPRQGREQYF.

The genes are TRBV5-1 and TRBJ1-2, with D unresolved. The CDR3 runs to 15 residues. The germline V gene encodes CDR1 SGHRS and CDR2 YFSETQ. The V and J ends lost 2 bases and 8 bases respectively, with 19 bases between them. The CDR3 DNA is TGCGCCAGCAGCTTAGAGGCAGGCCTGATGGGGGGCTACACCTTC. Translating gives CASSLEAGLMGGYTF.

The V call is TRBV7-2, the J call TRBJ1-3; D is ambiguous. V lost 1 base to trimming and J lost 4 bases, with 5 bases between them. The germline CDR1 and CDR2 sequences are SGHTA and FQGNSA. The CDR3 covers 13 residues. CDR3 DNA sequence: TGTGCCAGCAGCTTAGTACGGGGAAACACCATATATTTT. It specifies CASSLVRGNTIYF. Combining the CDR3 with reference TRBV7-2 and TRBJ1-3 gives the whole variable domain GAGVSQSPSNKVTEKGKDVELRCDPISGHTALYWYRQSLGQGLEFLIYFQGNSAPDKSGLPSDRFSAERTGGSVSTLTIQRTQQEDSAVYLCASSLVRGNTIYFGEGSWLTVV.

This clone has more than one count but fewer than ten. The CDR3 region has the DNA TGTGCCAGCAGCTTGGGTCGGGCCGCAGGCTACACCTTC. Encoded protein: CASSLGRAAGYTF. The J gene is TRBJ1-2, the V gene TRBV5-4; D remains ambiguous. The length of the CDR3 is 13 residues. Per germline, CDR1 SGHNT and CDR2 YYREEE (reference sequence). Between the trimmed V and J ends, which lost 0 bases and 8 bases, there was a span of 11 bases. The variable domain in full, completed from reference TRBV5-4 and TRBJ1-2, reads ETGVTQSPTHLIKTRGQQVTLRCSSQSGHNTVSWYQQALGQGPQFIFQYYREEENGRGNFPPRFSGLQFPNYSSELNVNALELDDSALYLCASSLGRAAGYTFGSGTRLTVV.

Regarding this clone: Other DNA sequences in this sample translate to the same CDR3. This chain links TRBV18 with TRBJ2-6; no clear D gene. The CDR3 is made up of 14 amino acids. Trimming stripped 2 bases from V and 0 bases from J, with 2 bases between. In germline, CDR1 is KGHSH, CDR2 LQKENI. The CDR3: CASSPGSGANVLTF. The CDR3 nucleotides are TGTGCCAGCTCACCAGGCTCTGGGGCCAACGTCCTGACTTTC.

CDR3 coding DNA: TGCGCCAGCAGCGCGGACAGGGGGCTCCATGCTTTCTTT. This translates into CASSADRGLHAFF. The V gene is TRBV5-1, the J gene TRBJ1-1; 11 bases fit TRBD1. Germline CDR1 reads SGHRS; CDR2 reads YFSETQ. Trimming cost V 4 bases and J 11 bases; bases outside gene matches: 7. CDR3 length equals 13 residues.

The chain combines TRBV5-1 with TRBJ2-7; D is undetermined. The CDR3 is made up of 15 amino acids. Germline V gene sequence: CDR1 SGHRS, CDR2 YFSETQ. Trimming took 5 bases from V and 1 from J, leaving 16 bases between them. CDR3 region: CASRWYSKSSYEQYF. The CDR3 DNA sequence: TGCGCCAGCAGATGGTACTCCAAGTCTTCCTACGAGCAGTACTTC.

The V and J genes are TRBV19 and TRBJ1-5; no reliable D call. The germline V gene has CDR1 LNHDA and CDR2 SQIVND (reference sequence). Between the trimmed V and J ends, which lost 3 bases and 5 bases, there was a span of 14 bases. The CDR3 sequence is 15 residues long. CDR3: CASSMIDRRDQPQHF. The CDR3 nucleotides read TGTGCCAGTAGTATGATTGACCGGAGGGATCAGCCCCAGCATTTT.

This clone was counted between two and nine times. Here the CDR3 reads CASSSRDRGLEKLFF. The CDR3, as DNA: TGTGCCAGCAGCTCAAGGGACAGGGGGCTTGAAAAACTGTTTTTT. The chain links TRBV7-9 to TRBJ1-4, with 12 nucleotides matching TRBD1. J was trimmed by 7 bases and V by 4 bases; bases with no gene match: 4. The CDR3 consists of 15 residues. Germline V lookup: CDR1 SEHNR, CDR2 FQNEAQ (reference sequence).

The rearrangement links TRBV6-5 to TRBJ1-1; maybe TRBD1 (6 bases). Trimming removed 6 bases at V and 7 bases at J, with 18 bases between. Germline CDR1 MNHEY, CDR2 SVGAGI. This CDR3 region has 14 residues. CDR3 residues: CASRGGGGQLEAFF. CDR3 DNA sequence: TGTGCCAGCAGGGGTGGGGGAGGACAGCTTGAAGCTTTCTTT.

This sequence joins TRBV6-1 and TRBJ1-5; 7 bases are shared with TRBD1. Germline trimming cut 6 bases from V and 7 bases from J; bases unmatched to any gene: 12. This CDR3 spans 15 amino acids. Germline V gene sequence: CDR1 MNHNS, CDR2 SASEGT. This chain's CDR3 is CASRATTGFGQPQHF. The CDR3 DNA reads as TGTGCCAGCAGGGCTACGACAGGGTTCGGGCAGCCCCAGCATTTT.

J is TRBJ2-3 and V is TRBV6-6; a weak D match, TRBD2 (5 bases). The CDR3 loop spans 14 amino acids. V lost 6 bases to trimming and J lost 2 bases, with 12 bases between them. Looked up from germline, CDR1 is MNHNY and CDR2 is SVGAGI (reference sequence). The CDR3 is CASRPPGVTDTQYF. The CDR3 coding sequence is TGTGCCAGCAGACCGCCCGGGGTCACAGATACGCAGTATTTT.

V gene TRBV4-1 combines with J gene TRBJ1-2, with D possibly matching TRBD1 (6 bases). V lost 2 bases and J 4 bases, leaving 17 bases between the germline ends. This CDR3 has 16 amino acids. Germline V gene lookup returns CDR1 MGHRA and CDR2 YSYEKL. This CDR3 reads CASSQKGGASGYGYTF. Written as DNA, the CDR3 is TGCGCCAGCAGCCAAAAGGGGGGGGCCAGCGGCTATGGCTACACCTTC.